This T cell receptor (beta chain) was profiled in a study of blood T cells in healthy people across ages. For the study at large: The capture of about one barcoded beta molecule per two T cells was achieved by template switching.

With a J-beta primer mix and a sample-barcoded 5' primer, a second PCR ran about 7 to 12 cycles. Any given sample supplied a minimum of 3 million CDR3-containing paired-end reads. One entry per CDR3 protein results from TCRdb running MiXCR on the 5' RACE reads. This table has about 1,400,000 distinct CDR3 sequences, about 43% appearing once. This CDR3 comprises 13 residues. Per the germline V gene, CDR1 is MGHDK and CDR2 is SYGVNS. For this clonotype: Compared with germline, one end of the junction differs, possibly owing to a read error.

The clonotype comes from a woman aged 18-30 years in good health. Sequenced input: blood. The genes are TRBV25-1 and TRBJ2-4; the match to TRBD1 covers 7 bases. The chain's CDR3 is CTSRGGQWNIQYF. The CDR3, as DNA: TGTACCAGCAGAGGGGGACAGTGGAACATTCAGTACTTC.